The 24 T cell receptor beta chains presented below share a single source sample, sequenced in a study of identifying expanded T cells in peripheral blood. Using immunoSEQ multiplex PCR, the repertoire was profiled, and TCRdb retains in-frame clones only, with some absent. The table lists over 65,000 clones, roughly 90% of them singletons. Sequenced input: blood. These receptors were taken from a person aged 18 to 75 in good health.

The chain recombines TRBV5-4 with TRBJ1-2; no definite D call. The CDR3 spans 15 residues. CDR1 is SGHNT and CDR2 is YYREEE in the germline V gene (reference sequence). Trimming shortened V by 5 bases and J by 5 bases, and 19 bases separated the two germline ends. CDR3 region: CASRPWRPGRYGYTF. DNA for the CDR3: TGTGCCAGCAGGCCGTGGAGGCCAGGACGGTATGGCTACACCTTC.

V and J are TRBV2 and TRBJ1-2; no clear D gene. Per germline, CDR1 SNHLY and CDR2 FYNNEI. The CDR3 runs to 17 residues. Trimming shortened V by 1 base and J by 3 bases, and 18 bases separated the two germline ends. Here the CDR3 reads CASSEETLWVVDYGYTF. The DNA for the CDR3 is TGTGCCAGCAGTGAAGAAACTCTGTGGGTGGTTGACTATGGCTACACCTTC.

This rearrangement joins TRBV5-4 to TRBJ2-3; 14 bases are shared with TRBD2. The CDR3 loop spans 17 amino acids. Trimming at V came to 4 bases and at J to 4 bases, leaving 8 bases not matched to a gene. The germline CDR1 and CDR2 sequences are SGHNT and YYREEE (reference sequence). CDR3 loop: CASSPGTSGGRADTQYF. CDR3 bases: TGTGCCAGCAGCCCAGGGACTAGCGGGGGTAGAGCAGATACGCAGTATTTT.

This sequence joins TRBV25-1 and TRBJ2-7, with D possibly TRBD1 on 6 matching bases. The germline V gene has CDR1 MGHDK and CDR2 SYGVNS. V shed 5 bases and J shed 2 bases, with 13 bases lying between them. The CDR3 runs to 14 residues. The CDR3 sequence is CASSREGGAYEQYF. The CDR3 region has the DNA TGTGCCAGCAGTCGCGAAGGGGGAGCCTACGAGCAGTACTTC.

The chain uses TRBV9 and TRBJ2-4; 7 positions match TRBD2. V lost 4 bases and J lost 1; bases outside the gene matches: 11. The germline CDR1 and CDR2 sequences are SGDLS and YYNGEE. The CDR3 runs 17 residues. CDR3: CASSRDGGGNAKNIQYF. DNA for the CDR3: TGTGCCAGCAGCAGAGACGGGGGAGGGAACGCCAAAAACATTCAGTACTTC.

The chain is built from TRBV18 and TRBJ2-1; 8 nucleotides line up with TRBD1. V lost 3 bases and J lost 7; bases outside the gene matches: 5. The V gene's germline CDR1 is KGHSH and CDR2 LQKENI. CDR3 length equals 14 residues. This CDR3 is CASSPTQGENEQFF. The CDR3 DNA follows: TGTGCCAGCTCACCGACACAGGGGGAAAATGAGCAGTTCTTC.

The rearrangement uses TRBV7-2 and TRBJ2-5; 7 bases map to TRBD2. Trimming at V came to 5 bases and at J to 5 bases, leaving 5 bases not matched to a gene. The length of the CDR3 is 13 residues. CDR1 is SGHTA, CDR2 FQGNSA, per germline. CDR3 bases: TGTGCCAGCAGCCGGGACTACACGGAGACCCAGTACTTC. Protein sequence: CASSRDYTETQYF.

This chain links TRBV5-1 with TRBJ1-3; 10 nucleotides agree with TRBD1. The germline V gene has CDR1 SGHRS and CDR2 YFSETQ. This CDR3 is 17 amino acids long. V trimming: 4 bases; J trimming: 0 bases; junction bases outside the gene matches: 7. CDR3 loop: CASSGQGDLSSGNTIYF. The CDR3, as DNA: TGCGCCAGCAGCGGACAGGGGGATCTGAGCTCTGGAAACACCATATATTTT.

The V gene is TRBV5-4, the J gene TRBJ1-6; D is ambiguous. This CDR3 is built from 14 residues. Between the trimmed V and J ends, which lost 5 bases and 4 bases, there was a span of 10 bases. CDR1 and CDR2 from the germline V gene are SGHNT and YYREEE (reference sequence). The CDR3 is CASSPGLYNSPLHF. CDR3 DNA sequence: TGTGCCAGCAGTCCGGGCCTATATAATTCACCCCTCCACTTT. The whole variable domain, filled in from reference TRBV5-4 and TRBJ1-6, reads ETGVTQSPTHLIKTRGQQVTLRCSSQSGHNTVSWYQQALGQGPQFIFQYYREEENGRGNFPPRFSGLQFPNYSSELNVNALELDDSALYLCASSPGLYNSPLHFGNGTRLTVT.

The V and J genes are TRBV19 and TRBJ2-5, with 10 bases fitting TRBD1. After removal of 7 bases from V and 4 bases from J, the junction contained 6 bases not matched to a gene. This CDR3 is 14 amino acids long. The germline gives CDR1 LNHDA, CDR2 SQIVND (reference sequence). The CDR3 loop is CASKRDRGRETQYF. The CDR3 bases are TGTGCCAGTAAGCGCGACAGGGGGCGAGAGACCCAGTACTTC.

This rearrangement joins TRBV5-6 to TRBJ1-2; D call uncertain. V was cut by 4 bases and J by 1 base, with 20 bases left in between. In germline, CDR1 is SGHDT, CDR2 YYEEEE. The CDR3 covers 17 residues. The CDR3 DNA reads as TGTGCCAGCAGCACTTTAGAGGGCCGTATGGTTAACTATGGCTACACCTTC. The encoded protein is CASSTLEGRMVNYGYTF.

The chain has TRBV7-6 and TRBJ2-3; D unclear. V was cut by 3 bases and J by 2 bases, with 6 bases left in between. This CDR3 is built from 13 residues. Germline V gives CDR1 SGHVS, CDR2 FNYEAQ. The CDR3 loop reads CASSFETTDTQYF. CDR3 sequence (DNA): TGTGCCAGCAGCTTTGAAACCACAGATACGCAGTATTTT.

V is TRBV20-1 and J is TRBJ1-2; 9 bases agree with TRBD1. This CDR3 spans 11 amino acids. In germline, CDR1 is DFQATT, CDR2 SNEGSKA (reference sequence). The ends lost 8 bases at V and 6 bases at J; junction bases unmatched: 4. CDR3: CSPDRGDGYTF. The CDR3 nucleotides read TGCAGTCCTGACAGGGGGGATGGCTACACCTTC.

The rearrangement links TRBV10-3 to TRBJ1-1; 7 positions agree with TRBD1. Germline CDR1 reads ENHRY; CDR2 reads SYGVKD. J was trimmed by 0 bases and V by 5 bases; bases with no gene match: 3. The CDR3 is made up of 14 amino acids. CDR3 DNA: TGTGCCATCAGTCCACAGGGGTTGAACACTGAAGCTTTCTTT. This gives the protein CAISPQGLNTEAFF.

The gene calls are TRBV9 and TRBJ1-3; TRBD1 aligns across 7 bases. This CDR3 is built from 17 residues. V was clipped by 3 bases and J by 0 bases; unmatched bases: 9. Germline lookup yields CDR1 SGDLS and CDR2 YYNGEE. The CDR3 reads CASSDRDSLYSGNTIYF. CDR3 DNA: TGTGCCAGCAGCGACCGGGACAGCCTCTACTCTGGAAACACCATATATTTT.

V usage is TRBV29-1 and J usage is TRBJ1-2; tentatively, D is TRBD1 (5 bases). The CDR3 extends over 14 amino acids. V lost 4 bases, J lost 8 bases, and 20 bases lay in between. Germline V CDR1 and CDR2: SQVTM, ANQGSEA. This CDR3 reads CSVAVIEGARGYTF. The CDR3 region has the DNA TGCAGCGTTGCGGTGATCGAAGGGGCGCGAGGCTACACCTTC.

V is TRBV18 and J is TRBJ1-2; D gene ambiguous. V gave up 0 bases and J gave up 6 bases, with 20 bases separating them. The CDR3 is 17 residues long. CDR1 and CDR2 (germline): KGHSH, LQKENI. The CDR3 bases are TGTGCCAGCTCACCACCGAAACAGTTGGGAACTCAGGATGGCTACACCTTC. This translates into CASSPPKQLGTQDGYTF.

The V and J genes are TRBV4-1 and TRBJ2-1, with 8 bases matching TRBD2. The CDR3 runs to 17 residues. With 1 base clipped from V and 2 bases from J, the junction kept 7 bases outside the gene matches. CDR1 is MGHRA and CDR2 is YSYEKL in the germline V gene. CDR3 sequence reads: CASSQGLAGNAYNEQFF. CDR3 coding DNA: TGCGCCAGCAGCCAAGGCCTAGCGGGTAACGCCTACAATGAGCAGTTCTTC.

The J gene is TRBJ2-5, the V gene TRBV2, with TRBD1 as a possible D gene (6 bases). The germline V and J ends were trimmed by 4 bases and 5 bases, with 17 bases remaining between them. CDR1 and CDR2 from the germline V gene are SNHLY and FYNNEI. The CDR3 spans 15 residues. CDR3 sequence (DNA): TGTGCCAGCAGTGGGGAACAGGGACCAAGGGAGACCCAGTACTTC. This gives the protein CASSGEQGPRETQYF.

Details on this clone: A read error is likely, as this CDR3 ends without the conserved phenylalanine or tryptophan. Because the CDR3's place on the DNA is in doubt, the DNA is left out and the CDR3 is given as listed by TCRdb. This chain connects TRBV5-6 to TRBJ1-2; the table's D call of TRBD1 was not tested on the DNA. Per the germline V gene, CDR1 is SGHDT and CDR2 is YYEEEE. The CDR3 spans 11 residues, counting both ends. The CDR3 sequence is CASSFGGWGSL.

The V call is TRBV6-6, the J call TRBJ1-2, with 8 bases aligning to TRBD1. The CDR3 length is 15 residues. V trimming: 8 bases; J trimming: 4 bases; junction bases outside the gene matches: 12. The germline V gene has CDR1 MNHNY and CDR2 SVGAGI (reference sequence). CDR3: CASSVFRGRGYGYTF. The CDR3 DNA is TGTGCCAGCTCCGTTTTCAGGGGGCGAGGCTATGGCTACACCTTC.

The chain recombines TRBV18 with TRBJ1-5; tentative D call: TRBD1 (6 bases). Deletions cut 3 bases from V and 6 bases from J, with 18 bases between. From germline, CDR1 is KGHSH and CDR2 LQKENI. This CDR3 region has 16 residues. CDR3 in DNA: TGTGCCAGCTCACCGACAGGTACACTCGCAGCTCAGCCCCAGCATTTT. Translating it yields CASSPTGTLAAQPQHF.

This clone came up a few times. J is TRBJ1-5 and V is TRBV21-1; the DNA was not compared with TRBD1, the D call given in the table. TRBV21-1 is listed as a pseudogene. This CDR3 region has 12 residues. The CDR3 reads CATDRLDQPQHF. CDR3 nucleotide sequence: TGTGCCACCGACAGGTTGGATCAGCCCCAGCATTTT.

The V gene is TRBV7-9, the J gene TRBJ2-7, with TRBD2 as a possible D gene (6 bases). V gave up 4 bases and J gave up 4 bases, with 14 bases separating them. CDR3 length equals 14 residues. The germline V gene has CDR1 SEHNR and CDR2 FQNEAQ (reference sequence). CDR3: CASSSRDVPYEQYF. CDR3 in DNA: TGTGCCAGCAGCTCGCGGGACGTTCCATACGAGCAGTACTTC.